The 26 T cell receptor beta chains reported below all come from one sample, sequenced in a study of PD-1 blockade in classical Hodgkin lymphoma. Time point noted: cycle 4 day 1 (C4D1), after five to seven weeks of nivolumab. All patients relapsed after autologous stem cell transplantation, and brentuximab vedotin exposure varied. Sequencing used immunoSEQ multiplex PCR; TCRdb keeps in-frame clones, though not all of them. The sample has just under 10,000 clones; about 84% are singletons. Here the sequenced sample was peripheral blood mononuclear cells (PBMCs), taken before the fourth cycle of nivolumab. Receptor source: a human donor with classical Hodgkin lymphoma.

This chain links TRBV10-3 with TRBJ1-6; TRBD1 matches at 10 bases. Germline CDR1 reads ENHRY; CDR2 reads SYGVKD. V dropped 4 bases and J dropped 4; count of bases not matched to a gene: 4. The CDR3 is 16 residues long. The CDR3 spells CAISVTGGEYNSPLHF. CDR3 sequence (DNA): TGTGCCATCAGTGTGACAGGGGGCGAATATAATTCACCCCTCCACTTT.

The V gene is TRBV28, the J gene TRBJ1-2; weak D call: TRBD1 (5 bases). Germline V gene sequence: CDR1 MDHEN, CDR2 SYDVKM. V gave up 7 bases and J gave up 2 bases, with 17 bases separating them. This CDR3 spans 15 amino acids. The CDR3 loop is CASIGGGVPNYGYTF. CDR3 DNA sequence: TGTGCCAGCATTGGGGGAGGGGTCCCCAACTATGGCTACACCTTC.

The chain joins TRBV30 to TRBJ1-1, with 8 bases lining up with TRBD1. In germline, CDR1 is GTSNPN, CDR2 SVGIG (reference sequence). The J segment lost 2 bases and the V segment lost 8 bases, leaving 7 bases of the junction unmatched. CDR3 length equals 13 residues. The CDR3 DNA sequence: TGTGCCAGATTGGACAGGGCAAACACTGAAGCTTTCTTT. This codes for CARLDRANTEAFF.

The rearrangement joins TRBV18 to TRBJ2-3; 13 bases align to TRBD2. Germline CDR1 reads KGHSH; CDR2 reads LQKENI. The length of the CDR3 is 15 residues. V lost 1 base to trimming and J lost 8 bases; unmatched junction nucleotides: 3. CDR3 in DNA: TGTGCCAGCTCACCACTTACTAGCGGGAGGGCTACGCAGTATTTT. It yields the protein CASSPLTSGRATQYF.

This clone was observed once. The chain uses TRBV19 and TRBJ2-1; 12 positions match TRBD1. The junction had 14 bases not matched to a gene; V was cut back by 7 bases and J by 7 bases. The germline V gene encodes CDR1 LNHDA and CDR2 SQIVND (reference sequence). The CDR3 loop spans 17 amino acids. CDR3 DNA: TGTGCCAGTATGGGACAGGGGGCCCATCGGGGAATGAATGAGCAGTTCTTC. It codes for CASMGQGAHRGMNEQFF.

The chain recombines TRBV27 with TRBJ1-3; TRBD1 matches at 10 bases. Unmatched junction bases numbered 1, after V lost 3 bases and J lost 2 bases. The CDR3 runs to 15 residues. Germline V gene sequence: CDR1 MNHEY, CDR2 SMNVEV (reference sequence). The CDR3 sequence is CASSFGTGAGNTIYF. The CDR3 region has the DNA TGTGCCAGCAGTTTCGGGACAGGGGCTGGAAACACCATATATTTT.

This CDR3 is CASSDLGGAGISYEQYF. The CDR3 DNA is TGCGCCAGCAGCGACCTCGGGGGGGCAGGGATCTCCTACGAGCAGTACTTC. The chain links TRBV4-1 to TRBJ2-7; TRBD2 aligns across 8 bases. V shed 5 bases, J shed 0 bases, and the junction held 12 bases outside the gene matches. CDR1 is MGHRA, CDR2 YSYEKL, per germline. The CDR3 totals 17 residues.

The gene calls are TRBV6-6 and TRBJ2-7; TRBD2 might be the D (7 bases). This CDR3 has 15 residues. Germline CDR1 and CDR2: MNHNY and SVGAGI (reference sequence). V lost 8 bases, J lost 4 bases, and 21 bases lay in between. The CDR3 DNA sequence: TGTGCCAGCTTGGGATGGGGGGGGCATGTTTACGAGCAGTACTTC. This codes for CASLGWGGHVYEQYF.

The chain combines TRBV7-9 with TRBJ2-1; TRBD1 might be the D (5 bases). V was shortened by 3 bases and J by 6 bases, with 12 bases between the two germline ends. The CDR3 is 14 amino acids. Germline V gives CDR1 SEHNR, CDR2 FQNEAQ (reference sequence). The CDR3 sequence: CASSFQGLGNEQFF. DNA for the CDR3: TGTGCCAGCAGCTTTCAGGGTTTGGGCAATGAGCAGTTCTTC.

The chain joins TRBV5-1 to TRBJ2-1; D perhaps matches TRBD1 (5 bases). CDR1 and CDR2 from the germline V gene are SGHRS and YFSETQ. V dropped 0 bases and J dropped 6 bases, with 16 bases sitting between them. CDR3 length equals 16 residues. DNA of the CDR3: TGCGCCAGCAGCTTGGACCTGGGGCCGGAAACCAATGAGCAGTTCTTC. It specifies CASSLDLGPETNEQFF.

Judged by abundance, this clone is medium-sized. The rearrangement joins TRBV11-2 to TRBJ2-7; D may be TRBD1 (6 bases). Germline V lookup: CDR1 SGHAT, CDR2 FQNNGV. The CDR3 is 16 amino acids. Deletions cut 6 bases from V and 3 bases from J, with 21 bases between. CDR3 nucleotide sequence: TGTGCCAGCAGTACTCTCGGATCAGGGGTGGACTACGAGCAGTACTTC. It yields the protein CASSTLGSGVDYEQYF.

The V gene is TRBV2, the J gene TRBJ2-5; 9 nucleotides line up with TRBD1. Germline values: CDR1 SNHLY, CDR2 FYNNEI. The CDR3 consists of 14 residues. Unmatched junction bases numbered 9, after V lost 8 bases and J lost 5 bases. CDR3 sequence: CASSDRGRGETQYF. Here the CDR3 DNA reads TGTGCCAGCTCGGACAGGGGACGGGGCGAGACCCAGTACTTC.

This clone occurred once. The chain links TRBV2 to TRBJ2-7; the match to TRBD1 covers 9 bases. This CDR3 has 13 amino acids. V shed 8 bases, J shed 4 bases, and the junction held 6 bases outside the gene matches. From germline, CDR1 is SNHLY and CDR2 FYNNEI. CDR3 sequence: CASSWTGEYEQYF. Here the CDR3 DNA reads TGTGCCAGCTCCTGGACAGGGGAGTACGAGCAGTACTTC.

V gene TRBV10-3 combines with J gene TRBJ2-7; 9 positions agree with TRBD1. Germline CDR1 is ENHRY and CDR2 is SYGVKD. Losses at the gene ends were 4 bases for V and 3 bases for J; bases not matched to a gene: 7. CDR3 length: 15 residues. In DNA form, the CDR3 reads TGTGCCATCAGTGGAGGACAGGGGTTGAACTACGAGCAGTACTTC. Protein product: CAISGGQGLNYEQYF.

This clone was recorded only once. This chain uses TRBV6-4 with TRBJ2-3; D is ambiguous. Per the germline V gene, CDR1 is MRHNA and CDR2 is SNTAGT. Between the trimmed V and J ends, which lost 3 bases and 3 bases, there was a span of 19 bases. The CDR3 is 17 amino acids. This chain's CDR3 is CASSEYGRMGPTDTQYF. CDR3 nucleotides: TGTGCCAGCAGTGAATATGGACGGATGGGCCCTACAGATACGCAGTATTTT.

V gene TRBV15 combines with J gene TRBJ2-2; 13 bases fit TRBD2. V trimming: 0 bases; J trimming: 9 bases; junction bases outside the gene matches: 10. This CDR3 has 18 amino acids. CDR1 and CDR2 (germline): LNHNV, YYDKDF (reference sequence). CDR3: CATSREIIGLAGARELFF. The CDR3 DNA follows: TGTGCCACCAGCAGAGAAATAATTGGACTAGCGGGAGCAAGGGAGCTGTTTTTT.

V and J are TRBV28 and TRBJ1-4; a weak D match, TRBD1 (5 bases). Per the germline V gene, CDR1 is MDHEN and CDR2 is SYDVKM. Trimming shortened V by 5 bases and J by 1 base, and 17 bases separated the two germline ends. This CDR3 spans 17 amino acids. The CDR3 DNA reads TGTGCCAGCAGTACCCTCCCGGGGGTTCTAACTAATGAAAAACTGTTTTTT. Translation: CASSTLPGVLTNEKLFF.

This chain uses TRBV5-6 with TRBJ1-2; D unresolved. CDR1 is SGHDT and CDR2 is YYEEEE in the germline V gene. V lost 2 bases, J lost 7 bases, and 6 bases lay in between. The CDR3 has 11 amino acids. CDR3 amino acids: CASSLASGYTF. CDR3 nucleotides: TGTGCCAGCAGCTTAGCGTCTGGCTACACCTTC. The entire variable domain, with the rest obtained from reference TRBV5-6 and TRBJ1-2, is as follows: DAGVTQSPTHLIKTRGQQVTLRCSPKSGHDTVSWYQQALGQGPQFIFQYYEEEERQRGNFPDRFSGHQFPNYSSELNVNALLLGDSALYLCASSLASGYTFGSGTRLTVV.

This chain connects TRBV6-5 to TRBJ1-1; D is possibly TRBD1 (6 bases). The CDR3 extends over 15 amino acids. Trimming pared 3 bases from V and 0 bases from J, leaving 11 bases between. Germline CDR1 reads MNHEY; CDR2 reads SVGAGI. The CDR3 is CASSYSGGLNTEAFF. The CDR3 nucleotides are TGTGCCAGCAGTTATTCTGGGGGCTTGAACACTGAAGCTTTCTTT.

The chain has TRBV18 and TRBJ2-1, with D perhaps given as TRBD1 or TRBD2 (6 bases each). CDR1 KGHSH and CDR2 LQKENI come from the germline V gene. The CDR3 is 13 residues long. Trimming took 3 bases from V and 8 from J, leaving 11 bases between them. The CDR3 nucleotides read TGTGCCAGCTCACCGAACAGGGACTATGAGCAGTTCTTC. Amino acid sequence: CASSPNRDYEQFF.

The V and J genes are TRBV20-1 and TRBJ1-4, with D perhaps TRBD1 (6 bases). V was pared by 0 bases and J by 16 bases, with 12 bases between. The CDR3 runs to 11 residues. Per germline, CDR1 DFQATT and CDR2 SNEGSKA (reference sequence). CDR3 loop: CSARDVPGQFF. As DNA, the CDR3 is TGCAGTGCTAGAGATGTACCGGGACAGTTTTTT.

The chain employs TRBV12-2 and TRBJ2-2; the table's D call TRBD1 went unverified against the DNA. TRBV12-2 is reported as a pseudogene. This CDR3 is built from 17 residues. The CDR3 loop is CASRRLQGGPPRGELFF. The CDR3 nucleotides are TGTGCAAGTCGCCGCCTCCAGGGGGGACCACCAAGGGGGGAGCTGTTTTTT.

The chain has TRBV6-5 and TRBJ1-3; no clear D. This CDR3 contains 14 residues. Trimming took off 2 bases at V and 2 bases at J, with 7 bases between the two ends. Germline V gene data show CDR1 as MNHEY and CDR2 as SVGAGI. The CDR3 reads CASSYRQPGNTIYF. The CDR3 DNA follows: TGTGCCAGCAGTTACCGCCAGCCTGGAAACACCATATATTTT.

The rearrangement joins TRBV7-2 to TRBJ1-6; D is uncertain. The CDR3 sequence is 13 residues long. Deletions cut 5 bases from V and 7 bases from J, with 9 bases between. The germline gives CDR1 SGHTA, CDR2 FQGNSA. DNA of the CDR3: TGTGCCAGCAGCCCACTCCTAAATTCACCCCTCCACTTT. The encoded protein is CASSPLLNSPLHF.

The chain has TRBV5-1 and TRBJ1-1; D might be TRBD1 (5 bases). Trimming took 4 bases from V and 5 from J, leaving 15 bases between them. Germline CDR1 reads SGHRS; CDR2 reads YFSETQ. This CDR3 has 14 residues. This CDR3 is CASSEPTELTEAFF. The CDR3 nucleotides are TGCGCCAGCAGCGAACCGACAGAATTGACTGAAGCTTTCTTT. The entire variable domain, with the rest obtained from reference TRBV5-1 and TRBJ1-1, is as follows: KAGVTQTPRYLIKTRGQQVTLSCSPISGHRSVSWYQQTPGQGLQFLFEYFSETQRNKGNFPGRFSGRQFSNSRSEMNVSTLELGDSALYLCASSEPTELTEAFFGQGTRLTVV.

This clone was seen once. This chain uses TRBV12-5 with TRBJ1-2; D possibly corresponds to TRBD1 (5 bases). Trimming removed 4 bases from V and 8 bases from J, with 20 bases in between. CDR1 and CDR2 from the germline V gene are LGHNT and FRNRAP. The CDR3 is 15 amino acids. CDR3 DNA sequence: TGTGCTAGTGGTTCCCCGACCCTGGACATTATAGGCTACACCTTC. Amino acid sequence: CASGSPTLDIIGYTF. Supplemented by reference TRBV12-5 and TRBJ1-2, the full variable domain reads DARVTQTPRHKVTEMGQEVTMRCQPILGHNTVFWYRQTMMQGLELLAYFRNRAPLDDSGMPKDRFSAEMPDATLATLKIQPSEPRDSAVYFCASGSPTLDIIGYTFGSGTRLTVV.